These 32 T cell receptor beta chains came from one sample sequenced in a study of T cells in Graves' hyperthyroidism and ophthalmopathy. Amplification yielded TCR beta CDR3 regions, with RNA transcripts as the source. HTBI primers drove first-round RT-PCR of the TCR CDR3. Each CDR3 protein gets one entry after TCRdb re-called the multiplex PCR reads with MiXCR. Of fewer than 750,000 distinct CDR3 sequences in the sample, more than 12% are singletons; the top ten hold approximately 13%. The sample was blood. Source of these receptors: a woman between 45 and 65 years old with Graves' ophthalmopathy.

Note on this clonotype: A read error may account for a junction end that differs from germline. The V call is TRBV27, the J call TRBJ2-3; 10 bases are a match to TRBD2. The CDR3 covers 17 residues. Germline V gene data show CDR1 as MNHEY and CDR2 as SMNVEV (reference sequence). In DNA form, the CDR3 reads TGTGCCACCAGTGATCCGACTAGCGGGCTCCGCACAGATACGCAGTATTTT. Its translation: CATSDPTSGLRTDTQYF.

This clonotype came up many times. The chain has TRBV6-5 and TRBJ1-1, with D uncertain. CDR1 and CDR2 from the germline V gene are MNHEY and SVGAGI. The CDR3 consists of 14 residues. Between the trimmed V and J ends, which lost 0 bases and 1 base, there was a span of 6 bases. CDR3 amino acids: CASSYSFSNTEAFF. CDR3 coding DNA: TGTGCCAGCAGTTACTCGTTCTCGAACACTGAAGCTTTCTTT.

This clonotype has just a few counts. The CDR3 here is CASSSYTGGKETQYF. The CDR3 DNA reads TGTGCCAGCAGTTCATACACAGGGGGCAAGGAGACCCAGTACTTC. The rearrangement joins TRBV28 to TRBJ2-5, with TRBD1 matching over 9 bases. Germline-derived CDR1 and CDR2 are MDHEN and SYDVKM. V gave up 4 bases and J gave up 5 bases; unmatched junction bases: 8. This CDR3 has 15 amino acids. The full variable domain, in which reference TRBV28 and TRBJ2-5 provide the parts outside the CDR3, is DVKVTQSSRYLVKRTGEKVFLECVQDMDHENMFWYRQDPGLGLRLIYFSYDVKMKEKGDIPEGYSVSREKKERFSLILESASTNQTSMYLCASSSYTGGKETQYFGPGTRLLVL.

In this sample, this clonotype turned up a few times. This sequence joins TRBV11-2 and TRBJ1-2; the D is unclear. There are 13 residues in the CDR3. V was shortened by 3 bases and J by 2 bases, with 7 bases between the two germline ends. Germline values: CDR1 SGHAT, CDR2 FQNNGV. The CDR3 nucleotides read TGTGCCAGCAGCTTGCTACGGAACTATGGCTACACCTTC. The encoded protein is CASSLLRNYGYTF.

This clonotype was observed at least ten times. The junction departs from germline at one end; a sequencing error may be responsible. The genes are TRBV12-3 or TRBV12-4 and TRBJ1-5; 11 nucleotides align to TRBD1. The CDR3 totals 17 residues. The CDR3 spells CASSLAIGGQGVQPQHF. The CDR3 DNA reads as TGTGCCAGCAGCTTAGCCATAGGGGGACAGGGGGTTCAGCCCCAGCATTTT.

This clonotype was seen repeatedly, ten times or more. The J gene is TRBJ1-1, the V gene TRBV30, with D maybe TRBD1 (5 bases). V lost 2 bases and J 8 bases, leaving 12 bases between the germline ends. The germline CDR1 and CDR2 sequences are GTSNPN and SVGIG (reference sequence). The CDR3 is 12 amino acids. The CDR3: CAWSMGGGEAFF. The CDR3 DNA reads TGTGCCTGGAGTATGGGGGGGGGGGAAGCTTTCTTT.

This clonotype was observed many times. The gene calls are TRBV6-2 or TRBV6-3 and TRBJ2-7, with TRBD2 matching 11 bases. Germline V gene data show CDR1 as MNHEY and CDR2 as SVGEGT. The junction had 1 base not matched to a gene; V was cut back by 0 bases and J by 6 bases. CDR3 length: 14 residues. CDR3 nucleotides: TGTGCCAGCAGTTACTCCCTAGCGGGAGGCGAGCAGTACTTC. Residues: CASSYSLAGGEQYF.

In its sample, this clonotype was seen many times. This chain joins TRBV7-2 and TRBJ2-6; 9 positions match TRBD1. CDR1 and CDR2 from the germline V gene are SGHTA and FQGNSA. Trimming at V came to 2 bases and at J to 0 bases, leaving 11 bases not matched to a gene. The CDR3 spans 20 residues. The CDR3 DNA follows: TGTGCCAGCAGCTTATCTCGGCCGGGACAGGGAGGCTCTGGGGCCAACGTCCTGACTTTC. Amino acids: CASSLSRPGQGGSGANVLTF. The full variable domain, with the rest looked up from reference TRBV7-2 and TRBJ2-6, is GAGVSQSPSNKVTEKGKDVELRCDPISGHTALYWYRQSLGQGLEFLIYFQGNSAPDKSGLPSDRFSAERTGGSVSTLTIQRTQQEDSAVYLCASSLSRPGQGGSGANVLTFGAGSRLTVL.

Written as DNA, the CDR3 is TGTGCCAGCAGTTATTATTGGGGACTAGCGGGATCAGAGACCCAGTACTTC. It yields the protein CASSYYWGLAGSETQYF. The rearrangement uses TRBV6-2 or TRBV6-3 and TRBJ2-5, with 13 bases fitting TRBD2. The CDR3 is made up of 17 amino acids. CDR1 and CDR2 from the germline V gene are MNHEY and SVGEGT. Trimming removed 3 bases from V and 4 bases from J; junction bases left unmatched: 8.

The chain carries TRBV12-3 or TRBV12-4 and TRBJ2-1; 10 bases are a match to TRBD2. Trimming removed 4 bases from V and 7 bases from J; junction bases left unmatched: 4. This CDR3 contains 14 residues. CDR3 sequence (DNA): TGTGCCAGCAGTTCTAGCGGGAGCTGTAATGAGCAGTTCTTC. Translated, it gives CASSSSGSCNEQFF.

This clonotype was seen at least ten times. V and J are TRBV2 and TRBJ2-7; TRBD2 matches 11 bases. Germline V gives CDR1 SNHLY, CDR2 FYNNEI. With 3 bases clipped from V and 1 base from J, the junction kept 11 bases outside the gene matches. There are 18 residues in the CDR3. As DNA, the CDR3 is TGTGCCAGCAGTGAGAAAACTAGCGGGAGTATTTCGTCCTACGAGCAGTACTTC. It encodes CASSEKTSGSISSYEQYF. The variable domain in full, completed from reference TRBV2 and TRBJ2-7, reads EPEVTQTPSHQVTQMGQEVILRCVPISNHLYFYWYRQILGQKVEFLVSFYNNEISEKSEIFDDQFSVERPDGSNFTLKIRSTKLEDSAMYFCASSEKTSGSISSYEQYFGPGTRLTVT.

This clonotype was counted at least ten times. The rearrangement uses TRBV7-2 and TRBJ2-1; 11 bases are a match to TRBD2. Trimming cost V 2 bases and J 7 bases; bases outside gene matches: 10. The CDR3 is 17 amino acids. CDR1 is SGHTA, CDR2 FQGNSA, per germline. This CDR3 is CASSLLTGLAGGNEQFF. The DNA for the CDR3 is TGTGCCAGCAGCTTATTGACGGGTCTAGCGGGAGGTAATGAGCAGTTCTTC.

This clonotype was seen repeatedly, ten times or more. V gene TRBV5-1 combines with J gene TRBJ2-7; a possible D gene is TRBD1 (8 bases). This CDR3 is 15 amino acids long. Germline V lookup: CDR1 SGHRS, CDR2 YFSETQ. Trimming pared 4 bases from V and 6 bases from J, leaving 20 bases between. The CDR3 nucleotides read TGCGCCAGCAGCAGCGGACAGGGAGGGTTGTCCGAGCAGTACTTC. It encodes CASSSGQGGLSEQYF.

This clonotype was picked up many times. This chain connects TRBV20-1 to TRBJ2-5; a possible D gene is TRBD2 (6 bases). CDR1 and CDR2 (germline): DFQATT, SNEGSKA (reference sequence). Trimming stripped 0 bases from V and 6 bases from J, with 17 bases between. CDR3 length: 15 residues. Written as DNA, the CDR3 is TGCAGTGCTAGAGATGTTAGTGACGGGAGTCAGACCCAGTACTTC. It encodes CSARDVSDGSQTQYF.

This clonotype was recorded at least ten times. The V call is TRBV7-2, the J call TRBJ1-6, with 8 nucleotides matching TRBD1. This CDR3 is 17 amino acids long. CDR1 SGHTA and CDR2 FQGNSA come from the germline V gene. J lost 4 bases, V lost 5 bases, and 10 bases had no gene match. The CDR3 reads CASSPGQGGRYNSPLHF. The CDR3 region has the DNA TGTGCCAGCAGCCCAGGACAGGGTGGTCGTTATAATTCACCCCTCCACTTT.

This clonotype showed up many times. The chain carries TRBV20-1 and TRBJ1-2, with D uncertain. CDR3 length: 14 residues. Germline V gene sequence: CDR1 DFQATT, CDR2 SNEGSKA (reference sequence). Trimming took 1 base from V and 7 from J, leaving 16 bases between them. For the CDR3, the DNA is TGCAGTGCTAGAGGGGCAGGCCAAAGGAGTGGCTACACCTTC. Translated: CSARGAGQRSGYTF.

This clonotype occurred a few times. The chain uses TRBV6-2 or TRBV6-3 and TRBJ2-7; a possible D gene is TRBD2 (6 bases). The V gene's germline CDR1 is MNHEY and CDR2 SVGEGT. The CDR3 runs to 14 residues. V shed 0 bases and J shed 2 bases, with 8 bases lying between them. This chain's CDR3 is CASSYSPGAYEQYF. The CDR3 DNA is TGTGCCAGCAGTTACTCGCCGGGAGCCTACGAGCAGTACTTC.

The sample holds many counts of this clonotype. This chain connects TRBV24-1 to TRBJ2-1; 8 bases agree with TRBD1. Germline-derived CDR1 and CDR2 are KGHDR and SFDVKD. The J segment lost 6 bases and the V segment lost 5 bases, leaving 11 bases of the junction unmatched. The CDR3 spans 16 residues. CDR3: CATSGVAQTGVNEQFF. CDR3 sequence (DNA): TGTGCCACCAGTGGTGTTGCCCAGACAGGGGTCAATGAGCAGTTCTTC.

The table lists this clonotype with many counts. This rearrangement joins TRBV7-2 to TRBJ2-1, with 12 positions matching TRBD2. The germline V gene encodes CDR1 SGHTA and CDR2 FQGNSA. CDR3 length: 17 residues. V lost 0 bases and J lost 4; bases outside the gene matches: 4. The CDR3 region has the DNA TGTGCCAGCAGCTTAGCGCCGGGACTAGCGGGTTACAATGAGCAGTTCTTC. Translating gives CASSLAPGLAGYNEQFF. Looking up the rest from reference TRBV7-2 and TRBJ2-1 gives the full variable domain: GAGVSQSPSNKVTEKGKDVELRCDPISGHTALYWYRQSLGQGLEFLIYFQGNSAPDKSGLPSDRFSAERTGGSVSTLTIQRTQQEDSAVYLCASSLAPGLAGYNEQFFGPGTRLTVL.

The chain couples TRBV20-1 to TRBJ1-6, with D possibly matching TRBD1 (5 bases). Trimming took off 0 bases at V and 6 bases at J, with 15 bases between the two ends. This CDR3 comprises 16 residues. Germline-derived CDR1 and CDR2 are DFQATT and SNEGSKA (reference sequence). CDR3 coding DNA: TGCAGTGCTAGAGACAGGACATCGGGGCTTAATTCACCCCTCCACTTT. As protein: CSARDRTSGLNSPLHF.

This clonotype was detected many times. DNA of the CDR3: TGCGCCAGCAGCTTTTATGACTTGGGGAACACCGGGGAGCTGTTTTTT. Its translation: CASSFYDLGNTGELFF. The V and J genes are TRBV5-1 and TRBJ2-2; D is unclear. This CDR3 is built from 16 residues. Germline V gene data show CDR1 as SGHRS and CDR2 as YFSETQ. The V gene lost 2 bases and the J gene lost 1 base, with 12 bases spanning the gap.

The table lists this clonotype with a few counts. The chain employs TRBV4-2 and TRBJ2-1; D may be TRBD1 or TRBD2 (6 bases each). The CDR3 covers 14 residues. The V gene lost 4 bases and the J gene lost 5 bases, with 12 bases spanning the gap. Germline loops: CDR1 LGHNA, CDR2 YNFKEQ. The CDR3 DNA follows: TGTGCCAGCAGCCCAGCCGGGGGCGACAATGAGCAGTTCTTC. Amino acid sequence: CASSPAGGDNEQFF.

The table lists this clonotype with many counts. The chain is built from TRBV18 and TRBJ2-7; TRBD2 is a possible D gene (5 bases). Germline CDR1 and CDR2: KGHSH and LQKENI. The V end was cut by 3 bases, the J end by 3 bases, with 15 bases between. This CDR3 region has 15 residues. The CDR3 here is CASSPDHGMFYEQYF. As DNA, the CDR3 is TGTGCCAGCTCACCCGATCACGGGATGTTCTACGAGCAGTACTTC. The full variable domain, completed using reference TRBV18 and TRBJ2-7, is NAGVMQNPRHLVRRRGQEARLRCSPMKGHSHVYWYRQLPEEGLKFMVYLQKENIIDESGMPKERFSAEFPKEGPSILRIQQVVRGDSAAYFCASSPDHGMFYEQYFGPGTRLTVT.

In its sample, this clonotype was seen many times. The chain combines TRBV27 with TRBJ2-7; 10 nucleotides line up with TRBD1. After removal of 3 bases from V and 4 bases from J, the junction contained 6 bases not matched to a gene. This CDR3 spans 15 amino acids. Germline V CDR1 and CDR2: MNHEY, SMNVEV (reference sequence). The CDR3 nucleotides are TGTGCCAGCAGTTTGACAGGGGGCAGGGGGTACGAGCAGTACTTC. As protein: CASSLTGGRGYEQYF.

This clonotype was counted between two and nine times. The CDR3 DNA reads as TGTGCCAGCAGTGATGTAGCGGGAGAACCCTACAATGAGCAGTTCTTC. As protein: CASSDVAGEPYNEQFF. The rearrangement uses TRBV6-4 and TRBJ2-1, with 9 bases fitting TRBD2. J gave up 2 bases and V 3 bases, and 5 bases lay outside the gene matches. CDR3 length: 16 amino acids. CDR1 and CDR2 from the germline V gene are MRHNA and SNTAGT.

At least ten counts were recorded for this clonotype. The chain is built from TRBV29-1 and TRBJ1-1; D perhaps matches TRBD1 (5 bases). V shed 7 bases and J shed 0 bases, with 12 bases lying between them. This CDR3 has 13 residues. Germline V gene data show CDR1 as SQVTM and CDR2 as ANQGSEA. CDR3 in DNA: TGCAGCGCGGGACGGATCATGAACACTGAAGCTTTCTTT. This encodes CSAGRIMNTEAFF.

This clonotype occurred a few times. The junction and the germline gene differ at one end; a read error may be behind it. This sequence joins TRBV12-5 and TRBJ2-1; D uncertain. The CDR3 runs to 13 residues. Germline V gene sequence: CDR1 LGHNT, CDR2 FRNRAP. The CDR3 DNA is TGTGCTACTGGTCCCGACCCCGGGTTTGTGCAGTTCTTC. Its protein product is CATGPDPGFVQFF.

V gene TRBV24-1 combines with J gene TRBJ1-2; 8 bases are a match to TRBD1. Germline V CDR1 and CDR2: KGHDR, SFDVKD. This CDR3 has 11 amino acids. The junction had 6 bases not matched to a gene; V was cut back by 11 bases and J by 8 bases. The CDR3 DNA is TGTGCCATCCAGGGGGCTGGAGGCTACACCTTC. This encodes CAIQGAGGYTF.

With regard to this clonotype: A read error may be the cause here, since a much bigger clone is one base away. The CDR3 does not close with the conserved phenylalanine or tryptophan, likely indicating a read error. This sequence joins TRBV5-1 and TRBJ2-5; D is unresolved. The CDR3 length is 15 residues. Germline CDR1 is SGHRS and CDR2 is YFSETQ. The germline V and J ends were trimmed by 5 bases and 0 bases, with 14 bases remaining between them. CDR3 amino acids: CASSSVGVYQETQYS. CDR3 coding DNA: TGCGCCAGCAGTTCTGTCGGCGTGTACCAAGAGACCCAGTACTCC.

V and J are TRBV20-1 and TRBJ2-7; 10 bases map to TRBD2. This CDR3 has 12 amino acids. V lost 7 bases to trimming and J lost 3 bases; unmatched junction nucleotides: 3. Germline CDR1 DFQATT, CDR2 SNEGSKA (reference sequence). CDR3 in DNA: TGCAGTGGAGCGGGAGGGCACTACGAGCAGTACTTC. It specifies CSGAGGHYEQYF.

This clonotype was counted ten times or more. V and J are TRBV19 and TRBJ2-7; unclear D gene. Looked up from germline, CDR1 is LNHDA and CDR2 is SQIVND (reference sequence). The CDR3 contains 14 residues. Deletions cut 5 bases from V and 5 bases from J, with 16 bases between. CDR3 in amino acids: CASSFKEYDHEQYF. DNA for the CDR3: TGTGCCAGTAGTTTTAAGGAGTACGATCACGAGCAGTACTTC.

This clonotype was counted at least ten times. The chain carries TRBV7-9 and TRBJ1-5; 8 nucleotides align to TRBD1. CDR1 SEHNR and CDR2 FQNEAQ come from the germline V gene (reference sequence). J was trimmed by 4 bases and V by 2 bases; bases with no gene match: 7. CDR3 length equals 16 residues. The CDR3 DNA sequence: TGTGCCAGCAGCTTATTTCTGGGACAGGAGAATCAGCCCCAGCATTTT. Amino acids: CASSLFLGQENQPQHF. Full variable domain (outside the CDR3, taken from reference TRBV7-9 and TRBJ1-5): DTGVSQNPRHKITKRGQNVTFRCDPISEHNRLYWYRQTLGQGPEFLTYFQNEAQLEKSRLLSDRFSAERPKGSFSTLEIQRTEQGDSAMYLCASSLFLGQENQPQHFGDGTRLSIL.